A single sample is the source of the 23 T cell receptor beta chains below, sequenced in a study of CD4 T cells in relation to SARS-CoV-2 and coronaviruses. Antigen specificity for these receptors is unknown. Profiling relied on immunoSEQ multiplex PCR, and the TCRdb table lists in-frame clones only, not all of them. In the table there are some 35,000 clones, under 90% of which are singletons. Sequencing used naive CD4+ T cells from PBMCs, cultured in vitro. Subset defined: naive CD4+ T cells isolated by negative enrichment. The source of these receptors is an adult with COVID-19.

The chain uses TRBV6-5 and TRBJ1-1; D might be TRBD1 (6 bases). CDR1 MNHEY and CDR2 SVGAGI come from the germline V gene. Trimming left V 5 bases short and J 8 bases short, with 9 bases between. This CDR3 contains 11 residues. In DNA, the CDR3 is TGTGCCAGCAGTCTCGGGACAGAAGCTTTCTTT. Amino acid sequence: CASSLGTEAFF.

This clone was recorded a few times. The chain links TRBV5-8 to TRBJ1-2; D gene uncertain. Trimming cost V 1 base and J 2 bases, with 12 bases left between them. The CDR3 length is 15 residues. The V gene's germline CDR1 is SGHTS and CDR2 YDEGEE. The CDR3, as DNA: TGTGCCAGCAGCTTGTGGGGAAATAAAAACTATGGCTACACCTTC. Translation gives CASSLWGNKNYGYTF.

The chain carries TRBV9 and TRBJ2-3; 7 bases align to TRBD2. Per the germline V gene, CDR1 is SGDLS and CDR2 is YYNGEE. J gave up 6 bases and V 3 bases, and 19 bases lay outside the gene matches. The CDR3 extends over 18 amino acids. The DNA for the CDR3 is TGTGCCAGCAGCGCCCTTGCGGGAGACAGTCCGGGCTGGGATACGCAGTATTTT. Its protein is CASSALAGDSPGWDTQYF.

The chain couples TRBV7-2 to TRBJ2-7; TRBD2 matches at 8 bases. Unmatched junction bases numbered 3, after V lost 2 bases and J lost 6 bases. This CDR3 has 13 amino acids. Germline V gene lookup returns CDR1 SGHTA and CDR2 FQGNSA. CDR3: CASSLSGSREQYF. The DNA for the CDR3 is TGTGCCAGCAGCTTAAGCGGGAGCCGCGAGCAGTACTTC.

This clone has only a few counts. The chain recombines TRBV19 with TRBJ2-6; D is ambiguous. V was clipped by 2 bases and J by 0 bases, with 8 bases between them. CDR3 length: 16 residues. Germline-derived CDR1 and CDR2 are LNHDA and SQIVND (reference sequence). This CDR3 reads CASSIQVGSGANVLTF. CDR3 nucleotide sequence: TGTGCCAGTAGTATACAGGTTGGCTCTGGGGCCAACGTCCTGACTTTC.

This clone has just a few counts. The J gene is TRBJ1-5, the V gene TRBV30, with unresolved D. CDR1 and CDR2 (germline): GTSNPN, SVGIG (reference sequence). The germline V and J ends were trimmed by 2 bases and 7 bases, with 9 bases remaining between them. This CDR3 region has 12 residues. The CDR3 spells CAWSRVGQPQHF. CDR3 DNA: TGTGCCTGGAGTAGGGTTGGACAGCCCCAGCATTTT.

The rearrangement joins TRBV29-1 to TRBJ2-7; 9 bases fit TRBD1. Germline values: CDR1 SQVTM, CDR2 ANQGSEA. Germline trimming cut 3 bases from V and 5 bases from J; bases unmatched to any gene: 8. The CDR3 length is 14 residues. The CDR3 nucleotides are TGCAGCGTTGATCGGGGACAGGGAGCCAACGAGCAGTACTTC. It encodes CSVDRGQGANEQYF.

This clone was seen only a few times. The chain combines TRBV4-1 with TRBJ1-1, with D hard to call. Germline values: CDR1 MGHRA, CDR2 YSYEKL. Trimming stripped 4 bases from V and 1 base from J, with 10 bases between. The length of the CDR3 is 14 residues. The DNA of the CDR3 is TGCGCCAGCAGCCGGACGATAGCGAACACTGAAGCTTTCTTT. It encodes CASSRTIANTEAFF.

This chain joins TRBV6-6 and TRBJ2-1; the D gene is possibly TRBD1 (7 bases). Germline V CDR1 and CDR2: MNHNY, SVGAGI (reference sequence). Trimming took off 6 bases at V and 13 bases at J, with 13 bases between the two ends. CDR3 length: 11 amino acids. The CDR3 sequence is CASSRGDTQFF. The CDR3 region has the DNA TGTGCCAGCAGCAGGGGGGATACCCAGTTCTTC.

V usage is TRBV5-4 and J usage is TRBJ2-6; 9 positions agree with TRBD1. V was pared by 4 bases and J by 1 base, with 6 bases of the junction left unmatched. This CDR3 comprises 17 residues. Germline CDR1 reads SGHNT; CDR2 reads YYREEE (reference sequence). The chain's CDR3 is CASSPRTGESGANVLTF. CDR3 DNA sequence: TGTGCCAGCAGCCCACGGACAGGGGAGTCTGGGGCCAACGTCCTGACTTTC.

V and J are TRBV27 and TRBJ2-1; TRBD2 matches at 13 bases. CDR3 size: 15 residues. Trimming took 7 bases from V and 6 from J; bases not matched to a gene: 6. Germline V gene sequence: CDR1 MNHEY, CDR2 SMNVEV (reference sequence). The CDR3 region is CASNELAGGSNEQFF. DNA for the CDR3: TGTGCCAGCAACGAACTAGCGGGGGGGTCCAATGAGCAGTTCTTC.

The genes are TRBV30 and TRBJ2-5, with 7 positions matching TRBD2. The germline V gene encodes CDR1 GTSNPN and CDR2 SVGIG (reference sequence). The V segment lost 0 bases and the J segment 4 bases; nucleotides outside the gene matches: 14. CDR3 size: 17 residues. The CDR3 bases are TGTGCCTGGAGTGTTAAAAACCCCGGGACTATCGGAGAGACCCAGTACTTC. The encoded protein is CAWSVKNPGTIGETQYF.

This clone has more than one count but fewer than ten. The chain employs TRBV27 and TRBJ1-5, with D unresolved. This CDR3 spans 15 amino acids. Trimming removed 0 bases at V and 2 bases at J, with 8 bases between. Germline V gives CDR1 MNHEY, CDR2 SMNVEV (reference sequence). DNA for the CDR3: TGTGCCAGCAGTTTATCGGGTTCTGGCAATCAGCCCCAGCATTTT. Translation gives CASSLSGSGNQPQHF.

This rearrangement joins TRBV3-1 (or the pseudogene TRBV3-2) to TRBJ2-3, with 7 bases that match TRBD2. The CDR3 totals 18 residues. V was pared by 4 bases and J by 1 base, with 14 bases of the junction left unmatched. Looked up from germline, CDR1 is LGHDT and CDR2 is YNNKEL (reference sequence). The CDR3 protein is CASSLPGSSGMGTDTQYF. The CDR3 region has the DNA TGTGCCAGCAGCCTCCCGGGGTCCAGCGGGATGGGCACAGATACGCAGTATTTT.

The chain links TRBV6-1 to TRBJ2-7; no clear D gene. Trimming took off 1 base at V and 6 bases at J, with 13 bases between the two ends. CDR1 is MNHNS and CDR2 is SASEGT in the germline V gene. The CDR3 has 14 amino acids. CDR3 in DNA: TGTGCCAGCAGTGAAGGCACGGAGACCTCCGAGCAGTACTTC. Protein sequence: CASSEGTETSEQYF.

The rearrangement uses TRBV6-5 and TRBJ1-5; no clear D gene. The CDR3 spans 13 residues. The germline V gene has CDR1 MNHEY and CDR2 SVGAGI. V gave up 6 bases and J gave up 4 bases, with 10 bases separating them. The CDR3 is CASSRSLNQPQHF. CDR3 in DNA: TGTGCCAGCAGCCGAAGCCTGAATCAGCCCCAGCATTTT.

The J gene is TRBJ1-1, the V gene TRBV24-1, with D hard to call. The CDR3 sequence is 12 residues long. V shed 7 bases and J shed 3 bases, with 8 bases lying between them. Germline V gene sequence: CDR1 KGHDR, CDR2 SFDVKD. The DNA for the CDR3 is TGTGCCACCAGCGGGTGGGACACTGAAGCTTTCTTT. It translates to CATSGWDTEAFF.

This chain joins TRBV6-4 and TRBJ2-3, with TRBD2 matching 11 bases. The CDR3 contains 15 residues. Trimming removed 5 bases from V and 0 bases from J; junction bases left unmatched: 1. Germline lookup yields CDR1 MRHNA and CDR2 SNTAGT. The CDR3, as DNA: TGTGCCAGCAGTCGGACTAGCGGGAGCACAGATACGCAGTATTTT. This sequence encodes CASSRTSGSTDTQYF.

V usage is TRBV6-5 and J usage is TRBJ1-2; weak D call: TRBD1 (5 bases). The CDR3 runs to 13 residues. Germline-derived CDR1 and CDR2 are MNHEY and SVGAGI. V lost 6 bases, J lost 2 bases, and 10 bases lay in between. CDR3 in amino acids: CASSRDGNYGYTF. CDR3 nucleotides: TGTGCCAGCAGCAGGGACGGAAACTATGGCTACACCTTC.

The CDR3 region has the DNA TGTGCCAGCAGCTATTACCCGATAGCGGGAGGATACGAGCAGTACTTC. This sequence encodes CASSYYPIAGGYEQYF. The chain uses TRBV7-2 and TRBJ2-7; 10 bases are shared with TRBD2. V shed 4 bases and J 4 bases; nucleotides not matched to a gene: 10. The CDR3 covers 16 residues. Per the germline V gene, CDR1 is SGHTA and CDR2 is FQGNSA.

Here the CDR3 DNA reads TGCGCCAGCAGACCAGTTAGCACAGATACGCAGTATTTT. Amino acid sequence: CASRPVSTDTQYF. The chain carries TRBV4-1 and TRBJ2-3; D is ambiguous. The CDR3 sequence is 13 residues long. Germline CDR1 reads MGHRA; CDR2 reads YSYEKL. The ends were cut back, 6 bases at V and 0 bases at J, with 7 bases in the middle.

This clone has a single count. The chain has TRBV7-9 and TRBJ2-3, with 9 bases matching TRBD2. CDR1 is SEHNR and CDR2 is FQNEAQ in the germline V gene (reference sequence). With 2 bases clipped from V and 4 bases from J, the junction kept 13 bases outside the gene matches. The CDR3 is 18 residues long. CDR3 loop: CASSLSRLAGVRPDTQYF. CDR3 nucleotides: TGTGCCAGCAGCTTAAGTCGTTTAGCGGGAGTGAGACCAGATACGCAGTATTTT.

This rearrangement joins TRBV6-1 to TRBJ2-5; unclear D gene. Trimming stripped 1 base from V and 9 bases from J, with 6 bases between. The germline V gene has CDR1 MNHNS and CDR2 SASEGT. The CDR3 consists of 11 residues. The CDR3: CASSEGVSQYF. The DNA for the CDR3 is TGTGCCAGCAGTGAAGGGGTGTCCCAGTACTTC.